This TCR beta chain comes out of a study of human T cells and chemical hapten exposure. Study information: Per-sample TCR yield variation was attributed mainly to small pooled library volume differences.

Time point reported: healthy volunteer bleed at 6 weeks. Unfractionated whole blood yielded the extracted total RNA. In its sample, this clonotype was seen many times. Its antigen is undetermined. Regarding the study as a whole: With regard to DPC sensitization, TCRs above 1 in 1000 frequency did not change.

Attachment of unique molecular identifiers to individual cDNA molecules was performed in the library. Methods used by the authors: TCR counts had a median of about 94,000 per sample and spanned about 23,224 to 690,600. MiXCR was run by TCRdb on the RACE reads, yielding one entry per CDR3 protein. The V and J calls were determined by TCRdb, not by the authors. Of roughly 80,000 distinct CDR3 sequences in the sample, about 8.6% were seen once. V lost 0 bases, J lost 3 bases, and 6 bases stayed unmatched. This CDR3 is 17 amino acids long. Germline loops: CDR1 DFQATT, CDR2 SNEGSKA (reference sequence). The clonotype comes from a female donor in good health. Some clones in this sample may be carry-over from other donors' samples. The rearrangement uses TRBV20-1 and TRBJ2-3; 13 positions agree with TRBD2. The sample consisted of whole blood. Written as DNA, the CDR3 is TGCAGTGCTAGAGAGGATAGACTAGCGGGGGGAACAGATACGCAGTATTTT. Translation: CSAREDRLAGGTDTQYF.